This T cell receptor (beta chain) is drawn from a study of CD8 T cells in Susac syndrome. Random hexamers served to reverse transcribe roughly 0.5 to 1 ug RNA. TCRdb reanalysed the immunoSEQ multiplex PCR reads using MiXCR and keeps one entry per CDR3 protein. This table has about 53,000 distinct CDR3 sequences, around 95% appearing once. Germline-derived CDR1 and CDR2 are SGDLS and YYNGEE. The CDR3 length is 15 residues. Trimming left V 0 bases short and J 0 bases short, with 8 bases between. What was sequenced was CD8+ T cells from PBMCs. The V call is TRBV9, the J call TRBJ2-3; D may be TRBD2 (6 bases). This TCR was sampled from a human donor with Susac syndrome. The CDR3 nucleotides are TGTGCCAGCAGCGTAGATGGGGGGAGCACAGATACGCAGTATTTT. This sequence encodes CASSVDGGSTDTQYF.